This TCR beta chain was sequenced for a study of cytomegalovirus exposure and HLA in healthy donors. About this clone itself: Antigen specificity is unknown.

The CDR3 contains 13 residues. The germline V gene has CDR1 SQVTM and CDR2 ANQGSEA. Trimming took 4 bases from V and 4 from J; bases not matched to a gene: 2. The study's findings and limits: Per a prior analysis, the majority of TCR beta V segments were productive roughly 87% or roughly 30% of the time. For TCR beta chains, V- and J-gene trimming was later linked to a missense DCLRE1C variant.

PCR involved 60 Vbeta and 13 Jbeta primers. Clones were read by immunoSEQ multiplex PCR, and TCRdb kept only the in-frame ones, dropping some. The profile shows under 150,000 clones, roughly 60% of them singletons. The origin of this receptor is a woman in her thirties or forties in good health and CMV-seronegative. The sample consisted of PBMCs. This chain uses TRBV29-1 with TRBJ1-4; 8 bases fit TRBD1. CDR3 in DNA: TGCAGCGTTGTCACAGGGGGTAATGAAAAACTGTTTTTT. Protein sequence: CSVVTGGNEKLFF. The full variable domain, with the rest looked up from reference TRBV29-1 and TRBJ1-4, is SAVISQKPSRDICQRGTSLTIQCQVDSQVTMMFWYRQQPGQSLTLIATANQGSEATYESGFVIDKFPISRPNLTFSTLTVSNMSPEDSSIYLCSVVTGGNEKLFFGSGTQLSVL.